These T cell receptor beta chains were read from a single sample in a study of graft-versus-host responses after intestinal transplantation. Profiling relied on immunoSEQ multiplex PCR, and the TCRdb table lists in-frame clones only, not all of them. The sample includes 95,000 to 130,000 clones, 90% seen only once; the top ten take roughly 0.17%. Antigens of these TCRs are unknown. The specimen comprised unstimulated CD4+ T cells sorted from spleen or lymph node cells, sampled before intestinal transplant. These receptor sequences come from a human donor who received an intestinal transplant. The CDR3 runs from the conserved cysteine through the conserved F or W. D genes are given only for firm matches. Not every row has a clone size; where given, it reads once, few, many or a size class.

V gene	D gene	clone size	J gene	CDR3 protein	CDR3 DNA
TRBV2	NA	NA	TRBJ2-7	CASSVSSYEQYF	TGTGCCAGCTCAGTCAGCTCCTACGAGCAGTACTTC
TRBV10-1	NA	NA	TRBJ1-1	CASSESRGREAFF	TGCGCCAGCAGTGAGTCGCGGGGACGTGAAGCTTTCTTT
TRBV5-1	NA	NA	TRBJ2-2	CATGTGTNTGELFF	TGCGCCACCGGAACAGGGACGAACACCGGGGAGCTGTTTTTT
TRBV30	TRBD2	once	TRBJ2-1	CAWSVGRVAGAHNEQFF	TGTGCCTGGAGTGTAGGCCGTGTAGCGGGGGCCCACAATGAGCAGTTCTTC
TRBV2	TRBD2	NA	TRBJ2-1	CASSDRGDEQFF	TGTGCCAGCAGTGACCGGGGGGATGAGCAGTTCTTC
TRBV13	NA	NA	TRBJ2-7	CASSLGTKYEQYF	TGTGCCAGCAGCTTAGGGACAAAGTACGAGCAGTACTTC
TRBV6-5	TRBD2	NA	TRBJ2-3	CASRPSGRAPDTQYF	TGTGCCAGCAGACCGAGCGGGAGGGCTCCAGATACGCAGTATTTT
TRBV5-4	TRBD2	NA	TRBJ2-2	CASTGTSGSGTGELFF	TGTGCCAGCACCGGGACTAGCGGGAGTGGCACCGGGGAGCTGTTTTTT
TRBV12-5	NA	NA	TRBJ1-3	CASGLSGGTPGLSGNTIYF	TGTGCTAGTGGTTTGAGTGGCGGGACGCCGGGGTTGAGTGGAAACACCATATATTTT
TRBV28	NA	NA	TRBJ2-5	CASSRGDGGRETQYF	TGTGCCAGCAGTAGGGGGGACGGCGGGAGAGAGACCCAGTACTTC
TRBV10-1	TRBD2	NA	TRBJ2-2	CASSATARGGFGGELFF	TGCGCCAGCAGTGCCACCGCTCGGGGGGGCTTTGGCGGGGAGCTGTTTTTT
TRBV6-4	NA	NA	TRBJ1-6	CASGAFGDSPLHF	TGTGCCAGCGGAGCGTTCGGGGATTCACCCCTCCACTTT
TRBV5-8	NA	NA	TRBJ1-4	CASSMAARANEKLFF	TGTGCCAGCAGCATGGCGGCCAGGGCTAATGAAAAACTGTTTTTT
TRBV5-4	TRBD1	NA	TRBJ2-7	CASRAQPGTGRREQYF	TGTGCCAGCAGAGCCCAACCCGGGACAGGTAGACGCGAGCAGTACTTC
TRBV7-8	NA	NA	TRBJ1-2	CASSLGGGIRYGYTF	TGTGCCAGCAGCTTGGGAGGAGGGATACGGTATGGCTACACCTTC
TRBV7-6	TRBD1	NA	TRBJ1-3	CASSLGDRVNTIYF	TGTGCCAGCAGCTTAGGGGACAGGGTGAACACCATATATTTT
TRBV6-6	NA	NA	TRBJ1-2	CASSYSSYGYGYTF	TGTGCCAGCAGTTACTCGAGTTATGGCTATGGCTACACCTTC
TRBV7-7	TRBD2	NA	TRBJ2-3	CASSSTSGVGDTQYF	TGTGCCAGCAGCTCGACTAGCGGGGTGGGAGATACGCAGTATTTT